The 27 T cell receptor beta chains below come from one sample, sequenced in a study of CD8 T cells in Susac syndrome. RNA, at 0.5 to 1 ug, was reverse transcribed with random hexamers. TCRdb passed the immunoSEQ multiplex PCR reads through MiXCR, listing each CDR3 protein once. The table lists some 200,000 distinct CDR3 sequences, about 96% of them singletons, with roughly 0.088% in the top ten. Sequencing used CD4+ T cells from PBMCs. The receptors were sampled from a human donor with multiple sclerosis.

This clonotype was detected only a few times. The chain recombines TRBV12-3 or TRBV12-4 with TRBJ1-2; tentatively, D is TRBD1 (6 bases). Between the trimmed V and J ends, which lost 3 bases and 4 bases, there was a span of 6 bases. The CDR3 has 12 residues. The DNA for the CDR3 is TGTGCCAGCAGTTTCAGGGGCTATGGCTACACCTTC. Residues: CASSFRGYGYTF.

V gene TRBV20-1 combines with J gene TRBJ2-5, with TRBD2 matching over 15 bases. Trimming at V came to 3 bases and at J to 5 bases, leaving 4 bases not matched to a gene. Looked up from germline, CDR1 is DFQATT and CDR2 is SNEGSKA (reference sequence). This CDR3 is built from 15 residues. CDR3 DNA: TGCAGTGCTAGGGGACTAGCGGGAGGAGGGGAGACCCAGTACTTC. Protein product: CSARGLAGGGETQYF.

V is TRBV23-1 and J is TRBJ2-1, with D tentatively TRBD1 (6 bases). TRBV23-1 is filed as an ORF, its function uncertain. Trimming removed 0 bases at V and 8 bases at J, with 17 bases between. The CDR3 is 16 amino acids. CDR3 nucleotide sequence: TGCGCCAGCAGTCAATCTCTTTTGAGTGGGGGCGATGAGCAGTTCTTC. Translation: CASSQSLLSGGDEQFF.

This clonotype was detected only once. The rearrangement links TRBV29-1 to TRBJ2-7; 10 positions match TRBD1. The V gene end was trimmed by 4 bases and the J gene end by 3 bases; junction bases not matched to a gene: 3. CDR1 is SQVTM and CDR2 is ANQGSEA in the germline V gene. The CDR3 totals 13 residues. The CDR3 region has the DNA TGCAGCGTTGCCGGGACAGGGGTCTACGAGCAGTACTTC. Protein product: CSVAGTGVYEQYF.

CDR3 sequence: CASSAGTGSRDNEQFF. The CDR3 nucleotides are TGTGCCAGCTCCGCAGGGACAGGGAGTCGGGACAATGAGCAGTTCTTC. V gene TRBV18 combines with J gene TRBJ2-1; TRBD1 aligns across 9 bases. The length of the CDR3 is 16 residues. The ends lost 6 bases at V and 5 bases at J; junction bases unmatched: 11. Germline CDR1 KGHSH, CDR2 LQKENI.

Here the CDR3 DNA reads TGTGCCAGCAACGGACTGGGGGCTGATACGCAGTATTTT. Translation: CASNGLGADTQYF. The rearrangement uses TRBV7-9 and TRBJ2-3; TRBD1 is a possible D gene (6 bases). Germline V gene data show CDR1 as SEHNR and CDR2 as FQNEAQ (reference sequence). Trimming left V 7 bases short and J 6 bases short, with 14 bases between. The CDR3 has 13 amino acids.

V is TRBV20-1 and J is TRBJ2-5, with a weak D call TRBD1 (5 bases). Germline loops: CDR1 DFQATT, CDR2 SNEGSKA (reference sequence). With 5 bases removed from V and 1 base from J, the gap between germline ends came to 17 bases. The CDR3 is 15 residues long. CDR3 region: CSAAPQYRTQETQYF. CDR3 nucleotide sequence: TGCAGTGCTGCTCCCCAATACAGGACCCAAGAGACCCAGTACTTC.

The genes are TRBV11-2 and TRBJ2-1, with D possibly TRBD1 on 5 matching bases. The V and J ends lost 4 bases and 8 bases respectively, with 15 bases between them. Germline V gene sequence: CDR1 SGHAT, CDR2 FQNNGV. This CDR3 comprises 14 residues. CDR3 bases: TGTGCCAGCAGCTCGCTCCGTAGGGGCCATGAGCAGTTCTTC. Protein: CASSSLRRGHEQFF.

The chain uses TRBV15 and TRBJ1-1; D unclear. Trimming took off 0 bases at V and 2 bases at J, with 10 bases between the two ends. Germline values: CDR1 LNHNV, CDR2 YYDKDF (reference sequence). This CDR3 is 15 amino acids long. CDR3 sequence reads: CATSRDRRVNTEAFF. CDR3 nucleotides: TGTGCCACCAGCAGAGATCGGAGGGTAAACACTGAAGCTTTCTTT.

The genes are TRBV20-1 and TRBJ1-2, with D uncertain. Trimming shortened V by 5 bases and J by 8 bases, and 9 bases separated the two germline ends. The CDR3 contains 10 residues. Looked up from germline, CDR1 is DFQATT and CDR2 is SNEGSKA (reference sequence). The CDR3 region has the DNA TGCAGTGCTCATAGAGGGGGCTACACCTTC. This encodes CSAHRGGYTF.

The chain couples TRBV29-1 to TRBJ1-1; the D gene is possibly TRBD1 (6 bases). The CDR3 loop spans 15 amino acids. Germline V CDR1 and CDR2: SQVTM, ANQGSEA. Deletions cut 3 bases from V and 0 bases from J, with 14 bases between. The CDR3: CSVDKSGAMNTEAFF. CDR3 nucleotides: TGCAGCGTTGATAAGTCAGGGGCTATGAACACTGAAGCTTTCTTT.

The rearrangement joins TRBV9 to TRBJ1-2; no clear D. The germline V and J ends were trimmed by 0 bases and 7 bases, with 16 bases remaining between them. This CDR3 has 15 amino acids. In germline, CDR1 is SGDLS, CDR2 YYNGEE. The CDR3 reads CASSVAPDRHGGYTF. The CDR3, as DNA: TGTGCCAGCAGCGTAGCGCCAGACCGACACGGTGGCTACACCTTC.

The chain joins TRBV12-3 or TRBV12-4 to TRBJ1-2, with D possibly being TRBD1 (5 bases). The germline V and J ends were trimmed by 4 bases and 7 bases, with 10 bases remaining between them. CDR3 length: 12 residues. CDR3 sequence reads: CASSSGNRGYTF. The CDR3 coding sequence is TGTGCCAGCAGTTCAGGGAATCGTGGCTACACCTTC.

V and J are TRBV7-8 and TRBJ1-5; no firm D call. Germline V lookup: CDR1 SGHVS, CDR2 FQNEAQ. CDR3 size: 14 residues. Trimming removed 6 bases at V and 4 bases at J, with 13 bases between. The DNA of the CDR3 is TGTGCCAGCAGTCCAATACAAGGGAATCAGCCCCAGCATTTT. The encoded protein is CASSPIQGNQPQHF.

The chain links TRBV4-1 to TRBJ1-5; no definite D call. Trimming left V 2 bases short and J 0 bases short, with 8 bases between. Germline CDR1 MGHRA, CDR2 YSYEKL. This CDR3 comprises 15 residues. The CDR3 region is CASSQNGYSNQPQHF. The CDR3 DNA reads TGCGCCAGCAGCCAAAACGGTTATAGCAATCAGCCCCAGCATTTT.

The V gene is TRBV12-3 or TRBV12-4, the J gene TRBJ1-5, with unresolved D. The germline V and J ends were trimmed by 3 bases and 0 bases, with 9 bases remaining between them. The CDR3 extends over 15 amino acids. The CDR3 nucleotides read TGTGCCAGCAGTTTGGGATCGGGTAGCAATCAGCCCCAGCATTTT. This encodes CASSLGSGSNQPQHF.

The chain carries TRBV24-1 and TRBJ2-7; a weak D match, TRBD1 (7 bases). CDR1 KGHDR and CDR2 SFDVKD come from the germline V gene. Trimming left V 2 bases short and J 5 bases short, with 12 bases between. This CDR3 has 14 amino acids. Here the CDR3 reads CATSDSRGADEQYF. CDR3 DNA: TGTGCCACCAGTGATTCCAGGGGGGCGGACGAGCAGTACTTC.

This rearrangement joins TRBV20-1 to TRBJ2-3; 8 nucleotides align to TRBD2. Per germline, CDR1 DFQATT and CDR2 SNEGSKA (reference sequence). After removal of 3 bases from V and 6 bases from J, the junction contained 8 bases not matched to a gene. The CDR3 runs 14 residues. The CDR3 reads CSARTGGARDTQYF. DNA of the CDR3: TGCAGTGCTAGGACCGGGGGGGCCCGGGATACGCAGTATTTT.

The rearrangement uses TRBV30 and TRBJ1-5, with a tentative D call TRBD1 (5 bases). V lost 0 bases and J lost 6, with 6 bases in between. CDR3 length: 12 residues. Per the germline V gene, CDR1 is GTSNPN and CDR2 is SVGIG (reference sequence). The CDR3 loop reads CAWSVGVQPQHF. In DNA, the CDR3 is TGTGCCTGGAGTGTAGGGGTTCAGCCCCAGCATTTT.

V usage is TRBV18 and J usage is TRBJ2-3; a possible D gene is TRBD1 (6 bases). Germline-derived CDR1 and CDR2 are KGHSH and LQKENI. Trimming stripped 2 bases from V and 4 bases from J, with 7 bases between. The CDR3 extends over 13 amino acids. CDR3 sequence: CASSPGGADTQYF. Written as DNA, the CDR3 is TGTGCCAGCTCACCAGGGGGCGCAGATACGCAGTATTTT.

The rearrangement joins TRBV29-1 to TRBJ2-1; TRBD2 is a possible D gene (5 bases). The ends were cut back, 4 bases at V and 3 bases at J, with 10 bases in the middle. The CDR3 is made up of 13 amino acids. Germline lookup yields CDR1 SQVTM and CDR2 ANQGSEA. This chain's CDR3 is CSVGTDFYNEQFF. The CDR3 nucleotides are TGCAGCGTTGGGACGGACTTCTACAATGAGCAGTTCTTC.

The chain carries TRBV18 and TRBJ2-1, with no clear D. Trimming stripped 0 bases from V and 10 bases from J, with 7 bases between. This CDR3 region has 12 residues. Looked up from germline, CDR1 is KGHSH and CDR2 is LQKENI. The chain's CDR3 is CASSPPWAEQFF. CDR3 coding DNA: TGTGCCAGCTCACCACCCTGGGCGGAGCAGTTCTTC.

CDR3 coding DNA: TGTGCCACCAGTGATCGGACAGGGGGTAGCAATCAGCCCCAGCATTTT. Amino acids: CATSDRTGGSNQPQHF. The chain carries TRBV24-1 and TRBJ1-5, with 10 bases fitting TRBD1. The CDR3 runs to 16 residues. Germline values: CDR1 KGHDR, CDR2 SFDVKD. V dropped 3 bases and J dropped 0; count of bases not matched to a gene: 1.

This rearrangement joins TRBV3-1 to TRBJ2-1, with TRBD2 matching over 7 bases. The CDR3 is 14 amino acids. The germline V gene encodes CDR1 LGHDT and CDR2 YNNKEL (reference sequence). V lost 4 bases and J lost 2; bases outside the gene matches: 2. The CDR3 loop is CASSREGTYNEQFF. The CDR3 DNA follows: TGTGCCAGCAGCCGGGAGGGTACCTACAATGAGCAGTTCTTC.

This chain connects TRBV20-1 to TRBJ2-3; TRBD2 is a possible D gene (5 bases). V gave up 5 bases and J gave up 6 bases, with 15 bases separating them. The CDR3 sequence is 13 residues long. The germline V gene has CDR1 DFQATT and CDR2 SNEGSKA (reference sequence). The CDR3 DNA follows: TGCAGTGCTCCTCTCCGAGGGTTGGATACGCAGTATTTT. Protein product: CSAPLRGLDTQYF.

The chain is built from TRBV9 and TRBJ2-3; 9 positions agree with TRBD2. The CDR3 runs 16 residues. V gave up 0 bases and J gave up 0 bases; unmatched junction bases: 2. Germline V gives CDR1 SGDLS, CDR2 YYNGEE. CDR3: CASSVDSGRSTDTQYF. The CDR3 DNA follows: TGTGCCAGCAGCGTAGATAGCGGGAGAAGCACAGATACGCAGTATTTT.

This chain joins TRBV12-3 or TRBV12-4 and TRBJ1-1; the D is unclear. This CDR3 is 13 amino acids long. V lost 3 bases and J lost 2, with 7 bases in between. The CDR3 spells CASSFWSNTEAFF. CDR3 DNA: TGTGCCAGCAGTTTTTGGTCCAACACTGAAGCTTTCTTT.